These T cell receptor beta chains were read from a single sample in a study of blood T cell repertoires in COVID-19. Repertoires were generated with immunoSEQ multiplex PCR, while TCRdb's copy carries only in-frame clones and drops some. The table shows 450,000 or so clones, with roughly 89% occurring only once. The sample comprised peripheral blood. The origin of the receptors is a man younger than 35 with COVID-19, enrolled during active disease. Each CDR3 is given without its conserved first and last residue.

v_gene	CDR3aa
TRBV9	ASSVGGAEDTQY
TRBV19	ASRFTGDVTDTQY
TRBV19	ASSVDRGYGYT
TRBV2	ASSFDRADSPLH
TRBV2	ASSALRAYQETQY
TRBV11-2	ASSWYRTGDGYT
TRBV6-5	ASSYSGQLGYEQY
TRBV4-2	ASSPGVGSYEQY
TRBV5-1	ASRPTGTANTEAF
TRBV5-4	ASSSGGAMPYNEQF
TRBV5-1	ASSLAGTEENTIY
TRBV5-1	ASSLALGGDTQY
TRBV5-1	ASSESPTGTANEKLF
TRBV3-1/TRBV3-2	ASSQVGGLNTEAF
TRBV11-2	ASSPRTPSSYNEQF
TRBV13	ASSLPRAGRGPADTQY
TRBV18	ASSPSRQNNQPQH
TRBV1	TSSHGETGESYEQY
TRBV4-1	ASSQKTPGGSETQY
TRBV27	ASGFIRQANYGYT
TRBV30	ASGRGYGYT
TRBV27	ASSPTFGGGTEAF
TRBV4-1	ASSQDITYYEQY
TRBV18	ASSPSGGQNYGYT
TRBV11-2	ASSPSSDRSYTQY
TRBV5-5	ASSFRTSGRDGQF
TRBV7-7	ASSPGRLSTGELF
TRBV14	ASSPTSFSGRSGQF
TRBV27	ASSLMGPGTIGLYNEQF
TRBV29-1	SVGTSGFREQY
TRBV6-6	ASSSPGQRHWQY
TRBV7-2	ASSLGPGSPLH
TRBV7-8	ASSRRLAGRADTQY
TRBV5-6	ASTLSGGGYGYT
TRBV11-3	ASSQGLAEADTQY
TRBV7-9	ASSPPGYEQY
TRBV12-5	ANSNQPQH
TRBV4-1	ASSRLAGGPDEQY
TRBV11-2	ASSLERGPAYNEQF
TRBV4-1	ASRGQGYQETQY
TRBV24-1	ATSPGTPDTQY